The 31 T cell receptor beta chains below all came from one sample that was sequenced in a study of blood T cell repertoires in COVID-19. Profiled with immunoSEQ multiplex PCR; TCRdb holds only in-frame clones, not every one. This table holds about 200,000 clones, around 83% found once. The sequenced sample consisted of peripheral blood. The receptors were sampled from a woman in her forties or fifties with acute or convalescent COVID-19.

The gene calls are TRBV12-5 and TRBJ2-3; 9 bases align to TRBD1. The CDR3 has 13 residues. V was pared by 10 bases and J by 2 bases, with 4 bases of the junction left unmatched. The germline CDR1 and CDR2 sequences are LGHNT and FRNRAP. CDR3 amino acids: CATGTGNTDTQYF. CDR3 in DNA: TGTGCTACAGGGACAGGGAACACAGATACGCAGTATTTT.

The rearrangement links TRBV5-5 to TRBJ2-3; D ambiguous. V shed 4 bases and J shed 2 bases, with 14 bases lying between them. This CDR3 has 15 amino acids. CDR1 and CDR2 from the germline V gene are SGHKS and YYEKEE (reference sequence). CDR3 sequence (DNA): TGTGCCAGCAGCCCGACGACTGGAAACACAGATACGCAGTATTTT. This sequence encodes CASSPTTGNTDTQYF.

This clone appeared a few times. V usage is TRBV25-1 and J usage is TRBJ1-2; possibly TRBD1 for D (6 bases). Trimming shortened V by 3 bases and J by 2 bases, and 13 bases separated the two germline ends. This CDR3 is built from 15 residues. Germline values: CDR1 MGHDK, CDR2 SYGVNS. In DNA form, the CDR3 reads TGTGCCAGCAGTGACCACGGCGGGGGCAACTATGGCTACACCTTC. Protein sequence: CASSDHGGGNYGYTF.

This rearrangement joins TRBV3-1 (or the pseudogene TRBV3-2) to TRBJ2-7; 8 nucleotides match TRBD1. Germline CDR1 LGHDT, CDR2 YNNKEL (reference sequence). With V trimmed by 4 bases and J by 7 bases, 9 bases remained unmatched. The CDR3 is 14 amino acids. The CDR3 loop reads CASSLGTGPLEQYF. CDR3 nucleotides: TGTGCCAGCAGCCTCGGGACAGGTCCGCTGGAGCAGTACTTC.

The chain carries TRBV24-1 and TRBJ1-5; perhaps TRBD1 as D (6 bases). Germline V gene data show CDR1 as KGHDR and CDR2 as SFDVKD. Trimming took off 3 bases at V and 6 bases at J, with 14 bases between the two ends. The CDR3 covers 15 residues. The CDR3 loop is CATSDTTGIGQPQHF. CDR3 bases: TGTGCCACCAGTGATACCACAGGGATAGGTCAGCCCCAGCATTTT.

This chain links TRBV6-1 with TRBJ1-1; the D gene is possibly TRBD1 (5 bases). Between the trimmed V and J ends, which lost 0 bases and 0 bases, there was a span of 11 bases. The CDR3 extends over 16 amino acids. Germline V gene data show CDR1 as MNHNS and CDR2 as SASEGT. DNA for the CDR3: TGTGCCAGCAGTGAAGCGGGGCCACTCATGAACACTGAAGCTTTCTTT. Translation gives CASSEAGPLMNTEAFF.

CDR3 sequence: CSVTGRELDEQYF. CDR3 nucleotides: TGCAGCGTTACCGGGCGGGAGCTGGACGAGCAGTACTTC. The rearrangement joins TRBV29-1 to TRBJ2-7; 7 bases map to TRBD2. This CDR3 region has 13 residues. Germline CDR1 is SQVTM and CDR2 is ANQGSEA. V was clipped by 5 bases and J by 5 bases; unmatched bases: 9.

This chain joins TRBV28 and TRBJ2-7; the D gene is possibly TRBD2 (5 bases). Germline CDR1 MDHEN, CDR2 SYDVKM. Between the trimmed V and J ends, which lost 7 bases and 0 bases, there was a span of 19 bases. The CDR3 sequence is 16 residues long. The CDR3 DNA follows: TGTGCCAGCATATCCCGGGAAGGCGTGGACTCCTACGAGCAGTACTTC. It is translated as CASISREGVDSYEQYF.

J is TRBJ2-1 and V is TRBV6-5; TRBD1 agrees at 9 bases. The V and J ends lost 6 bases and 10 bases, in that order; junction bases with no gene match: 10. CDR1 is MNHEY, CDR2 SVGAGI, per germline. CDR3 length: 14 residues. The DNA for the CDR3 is TGTGCCAGCAGATGGGACAGGGCCCAAGTGGAGCAGTTCTTC. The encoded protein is CASRWDRAQVEQFF.

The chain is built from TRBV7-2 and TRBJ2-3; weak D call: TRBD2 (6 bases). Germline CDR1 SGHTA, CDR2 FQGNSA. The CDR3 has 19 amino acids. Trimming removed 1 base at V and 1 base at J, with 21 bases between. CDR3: CASSLVGSLANRGTDTQYF. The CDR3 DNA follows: TGTGCCAGCAGCTTAGTAGGGAGTCTAGCGAATAGGGGCACAGATACGCAGTATTTT.

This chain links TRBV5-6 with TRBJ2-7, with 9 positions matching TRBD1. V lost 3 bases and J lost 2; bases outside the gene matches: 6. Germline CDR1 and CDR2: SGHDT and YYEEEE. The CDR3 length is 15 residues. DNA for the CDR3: TGTGCCAGCAGCTGGGACAGGGTTAGTACCTACGAGCAGTACTTC. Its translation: CASSWDRVSTYEQYF.

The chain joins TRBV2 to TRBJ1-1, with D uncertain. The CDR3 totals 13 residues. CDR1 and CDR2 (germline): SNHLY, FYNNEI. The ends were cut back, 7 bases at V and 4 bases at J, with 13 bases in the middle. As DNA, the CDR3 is TGTGCCAGCAATCTCGGTGGTGGCACTGAAGCTTTCTTT. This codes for CASNLGGGTEAFF.

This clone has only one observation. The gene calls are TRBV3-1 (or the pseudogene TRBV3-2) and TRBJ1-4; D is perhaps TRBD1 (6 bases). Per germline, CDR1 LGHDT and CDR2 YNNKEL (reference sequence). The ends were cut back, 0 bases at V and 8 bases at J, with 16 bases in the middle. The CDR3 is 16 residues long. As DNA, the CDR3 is TGTGCCAGCAGCCAAGATCTAGGGTGGGGGCAAGAAAAACTGTTTTTT. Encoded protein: CASSQDLGWGQEKLFF.

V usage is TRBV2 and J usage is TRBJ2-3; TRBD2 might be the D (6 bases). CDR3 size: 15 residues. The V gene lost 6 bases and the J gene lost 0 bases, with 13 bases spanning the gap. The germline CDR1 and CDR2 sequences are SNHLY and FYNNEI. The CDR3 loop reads CASRSGRLSTDTQYF. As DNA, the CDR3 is TGTGCCAGCAGATCAGGGAGGCTGAGCACAGATACGCAGTATTTT.

CDR3 sequence (DNA): TGTGCCAGCAGCGTAGGTCCCATCTACTACGAGCAGTACTTC. Its translation is CASSVGPIYYEQYF. This chain connects TRBV9 to TRBJ2-7; D uncertain. Germline V CDR1 and CDR2: SGDLS, YYNGEE. The CDR3 has 14 amino acids. Trimming took 0 bases from V and 3 from J, leaving 10 bases between them.

Written as DNA, the CDR3 is TGCGCCAGCAGCGATGGGACTAGCGGCCGCACAGATACGCAGTATTTT. This gives the protein CASSDGTSGRTDTQYF. This chain links TRBV5-1 with TRBJ2-3, with 11 bases matching TRBD2. The CDR3 is 16 residues long. J lost 1 base, V lost 4 bases, and 5 bases had no gene match. The germline V gene encodes CDR1 SGHRS and CDR2 YFSETQ.

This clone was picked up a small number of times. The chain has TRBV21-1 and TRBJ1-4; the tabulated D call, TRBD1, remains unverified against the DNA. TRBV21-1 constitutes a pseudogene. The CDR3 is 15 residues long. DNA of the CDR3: TGTGCCAGCAGCTTAGGAGGACAGGGTGTAGAAAAACTGTTTTTT. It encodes CASSLGGQGVEKLFF.

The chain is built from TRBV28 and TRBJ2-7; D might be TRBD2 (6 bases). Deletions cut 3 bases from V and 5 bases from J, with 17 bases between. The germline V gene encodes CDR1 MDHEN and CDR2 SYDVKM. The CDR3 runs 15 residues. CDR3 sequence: CASSLRLTSWHEQYF. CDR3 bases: TGTGCCAGCAGTTTGCGCCTGACTAGTTGGCACGAGCAGTACTTC.

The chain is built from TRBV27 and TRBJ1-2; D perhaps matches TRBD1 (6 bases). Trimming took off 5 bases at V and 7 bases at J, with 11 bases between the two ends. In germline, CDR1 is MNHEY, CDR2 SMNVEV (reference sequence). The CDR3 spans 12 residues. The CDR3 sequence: CASSRTDSGYTF. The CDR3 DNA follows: TGTGCCAGCAGTCGGACAGACAGTGGCTACACCTTC.

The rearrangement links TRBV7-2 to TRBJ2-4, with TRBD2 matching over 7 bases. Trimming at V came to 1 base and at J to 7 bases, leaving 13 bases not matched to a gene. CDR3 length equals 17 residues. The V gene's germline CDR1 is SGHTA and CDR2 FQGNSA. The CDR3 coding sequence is TGTGCCAGCAGCTTAGGGGGAGGGACGGAGGGGCAGAACATTCAGTACTTC. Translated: CASSLGGGTEGQNIQYF.

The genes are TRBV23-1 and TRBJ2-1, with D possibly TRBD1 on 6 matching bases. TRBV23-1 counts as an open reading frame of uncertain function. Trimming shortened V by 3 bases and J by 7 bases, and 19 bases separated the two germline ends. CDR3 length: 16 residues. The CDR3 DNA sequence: TGCGCCAGCAGTCAGCCTGAGGGGGTGGGCCCTAATGAGCAGTTCTTC. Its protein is CASSQPEGVGPNEQFF.

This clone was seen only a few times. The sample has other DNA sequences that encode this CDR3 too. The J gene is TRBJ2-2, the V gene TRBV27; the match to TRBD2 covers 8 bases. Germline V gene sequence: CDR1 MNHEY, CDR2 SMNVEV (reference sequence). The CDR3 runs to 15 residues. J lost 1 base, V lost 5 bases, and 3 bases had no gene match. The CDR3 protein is CASSPSGRNTGELFF. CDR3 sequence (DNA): TGTGCCAGCAGTCCCAGCGGGAGGAACACCGGGGAGCTGTTTTTT.

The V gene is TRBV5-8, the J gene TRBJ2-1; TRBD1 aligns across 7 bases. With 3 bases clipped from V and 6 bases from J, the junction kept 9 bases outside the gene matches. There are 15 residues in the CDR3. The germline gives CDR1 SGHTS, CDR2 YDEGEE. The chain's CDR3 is CASSSRQGTPNEQFF. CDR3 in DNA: TGTGCCAGCAGCTCCCGACAGGGTACCCCCAATGAGCAGTTCTTC.

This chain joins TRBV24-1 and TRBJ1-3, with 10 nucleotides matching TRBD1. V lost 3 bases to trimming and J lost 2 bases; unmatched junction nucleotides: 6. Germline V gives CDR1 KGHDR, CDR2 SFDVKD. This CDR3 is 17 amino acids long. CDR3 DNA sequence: TGTGCCACCAGTGATGCACCCGGGACAGGGGCTGGAAACACCATATATTTT. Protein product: CATSDAPGTGAGNTIYF.

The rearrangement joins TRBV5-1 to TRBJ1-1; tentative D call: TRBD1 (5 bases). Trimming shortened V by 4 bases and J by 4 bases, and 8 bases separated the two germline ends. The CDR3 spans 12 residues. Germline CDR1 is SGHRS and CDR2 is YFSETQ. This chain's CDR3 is CASSGAFTEAFF. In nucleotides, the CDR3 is TGCGCCAGCAGCGGGGCTTTCACTGAAGCTTTCTTT.

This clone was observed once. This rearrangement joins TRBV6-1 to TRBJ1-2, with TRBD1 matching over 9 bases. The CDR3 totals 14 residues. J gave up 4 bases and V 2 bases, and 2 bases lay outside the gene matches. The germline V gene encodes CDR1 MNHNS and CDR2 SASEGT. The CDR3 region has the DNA TGTGCCAGCAGTGAATTGACAGGGGGCTATGGCTACACCTTC. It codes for CASSELTGGYGYTF.

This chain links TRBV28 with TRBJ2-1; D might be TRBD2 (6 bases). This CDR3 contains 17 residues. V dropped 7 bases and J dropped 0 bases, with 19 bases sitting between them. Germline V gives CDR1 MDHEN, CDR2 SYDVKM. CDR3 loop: CASILTGGTLSYNEQFF. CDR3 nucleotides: TGTGCCAGCATTCTAACGGGCGGGACTCTCTCCTACAATGAGCAGTTCTTC.

The CDR3 region is CASTTSGPYNEQFF. Written as DNA, the CDR3 is TGTGCCAGCACTACTAGCGGACCCTACAATGAGCAGTTCTTC. The chain employs TRBV11-1 and TRBJ2-1, with TRBD2 identical over 8 bases. The V and J ends lost 7 bases and 2 bases, in that order; junction bases with no gene match: 4. Germline-derived CDR1 and CDR2 are SGHAT and FQDESV (reference sequence). This CDR3 contains 14 residues.

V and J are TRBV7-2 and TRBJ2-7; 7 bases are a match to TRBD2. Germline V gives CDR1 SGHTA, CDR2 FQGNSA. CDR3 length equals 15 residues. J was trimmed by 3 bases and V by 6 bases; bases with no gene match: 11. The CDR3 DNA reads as TGTGCCAGCAGTCTGGGGGGACTACCTTTCTACGAGCAGTACTTC. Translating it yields CASSLGGLPFYEQYF. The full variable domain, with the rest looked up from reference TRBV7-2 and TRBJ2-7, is GAGVSQSPSNKVTEKGKDVELRCDPISGHTALYWYRQSLGQGLEFLIYFQGNSAPDKSGLPSDRFSAERTGGSVSTLTIQRTQQEDSAVYLCASSLGGLPFYEQYFGPGTRLTVT.

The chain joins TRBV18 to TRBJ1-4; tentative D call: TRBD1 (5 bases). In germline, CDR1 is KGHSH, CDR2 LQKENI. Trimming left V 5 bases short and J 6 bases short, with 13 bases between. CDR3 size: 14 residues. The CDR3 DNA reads TGTGCCAGCTCAGCATTGGTAGGGGATGAAAAACTGTTTTTT. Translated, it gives CASSALVGDEKLFF. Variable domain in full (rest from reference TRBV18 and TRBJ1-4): NAGVMQNPRHLVRRRGQEARLRCSPMKGHSHVYWYRQLPEEGLKFMVYLQKENIIDESGMPKERFSAEFPKEGPSILRIQQVVRGDSAAYFCASSALVGDEKLFFGSGTQLSVL.

The CDR3 DNA reads TGTGCCAGCAGCCGGACAGTCTCCTACAATGAGCAGTTCTTC. Translation gives CASSRTVSYNEQFF. J is TRBJ2-1 and V is TRBV11-2, with TRBD1 as a possible D gene (6 bases). Germline loops: CDR1 SGHAT, CDR2 FQNNGV. Trimming stripped 5 bases from V and 0 bases from J, with 8 bases between. This CDR3 is 14 amino acids long.